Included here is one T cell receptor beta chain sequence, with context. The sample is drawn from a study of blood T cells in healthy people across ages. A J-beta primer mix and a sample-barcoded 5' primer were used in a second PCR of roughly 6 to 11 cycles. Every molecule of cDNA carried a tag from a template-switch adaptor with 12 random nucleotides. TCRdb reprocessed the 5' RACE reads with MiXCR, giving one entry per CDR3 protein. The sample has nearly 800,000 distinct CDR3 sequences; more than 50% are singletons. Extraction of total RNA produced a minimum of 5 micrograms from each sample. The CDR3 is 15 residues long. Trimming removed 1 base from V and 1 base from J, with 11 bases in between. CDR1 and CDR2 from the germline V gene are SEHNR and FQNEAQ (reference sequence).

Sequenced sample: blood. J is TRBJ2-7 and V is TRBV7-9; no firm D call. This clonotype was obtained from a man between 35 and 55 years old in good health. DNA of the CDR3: TGTGCCAGCAGCTTAGTTGGCACCAAATCCTACGAGCAGTACTTC. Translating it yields CASSLVGTKSYEQYF.